These 29 T cell receptor beta chains share one sample of origin, sequenced in a study of regulatory T cells in long-lasting Graves disease. Sample time point: persistent/refractory GD, antithyroid drugs over 5 years with positive TRAb. Researchers made the TCR library from RNA that was extracted from PBMCs. Assembly of TCR beta libraries relied on iRepertoire HTBI primers together with Arm-PCR of CDR3 regions. MiXCR, run by TCRdb on the multiplex PCR reads, gives a single entry per CDR3 protein. The table has some 450,000 distinct CDR3 sequences, around 20% seen once; the top ten hold around 26%. The sequenced sample was peripheral blood mononuclear cells (PBMCs), obtained when the disease was refractory, from a patient treated with antithyroid drugs. These receptor sequences come from a female donor with Graves disease.

This clonotype appeared many times. This sequence joins TRBV11-1 and TRBJ2-6, with D hard to call. CDR1 and CDR2 (germline): SGHAT, FQDESV (reference sequence). V lost 0 bases, J lost 0 bases, and 6 bases lay in between. The CDR3 covers 16 residues. DNA of the CDR3: TGTGCCAGCAGCTTAGCGCAGCCCTCTGGGGCCAACGTCCTGACTTTC. Translation: CASSLAQPSGANVLTF.

A word on this clonotype: Mismatch with germline at one junction end may stem from a read error. This sequence joins TRBV28 and TRBJ1-4; D not resolved. The CDR3 spans 14 residues. The germline V gene encodes CDR1 MDHEN and CDR2 SYDVKM. The CDR3: CASTPGGEAGKPFF. The CDR3 DNA follows: TGTGCCAGCACGCCCGGCGGTGAGGCTGGAAAACCGTTTTTT.

Comment on this clonotype: This may stem from a read error, because a much larger clone lies one nucleotide away. The rearrangement links TRBV28 to TRBJ1-1, with TRBD1 matching 10 bases. Germline assignment: CDR1 MDHEN and CDR2 SYDVKM. The CDR3 runs 17 residues. The CDR3 loop is CASSSVRTGGMNTGAFF. Written as DNA, the CDR3 is TGTGCCAGCAGTTCCGTCAGGACAGGGGGAATGAACACTGGAGCTTTCTTT. Full variable domain (rest looked up from reference TRBV28 and TRBJ1-1): DVKVTQSSRYLVKRTGEKVFLECVQDMDHENMFWYRQDPGLGLRLIYFSYDVKMKEKGDIPEGYSVSREKKERFSLILESASTNQTSMYLCASSSVRTGGMNTGAFFGQGTRLTVV.

The chain joins TRBV2 to TRBJ2-1; 13 bases are a match to TRBD2. Germline V CDR1 and CDR2: SNHLY, FYNNEI. This CDR3 has 17 residues. V shed 5 bases, J shed 7 bases, and the junction held 11 bases outside the gene matches. In nucleotides, the CDR3 is TGTGCCAGCAGTAGGAAAGGACTAGCGGGAGTATGGAATGAGCAGTTCTTC. This codes for CASSRKGLAGVWNEQFF.

The gene calls are TRBV7-9 and TRBJ1-1, with D possibly matching TRBD1 (5 bases). V lost 6 bases to trimming and J lost 1 base, with 15 bases between them. From germline, CDR1 is SEHNR and CDR2 FQNEAQ (reference sequence). This CDR3 region has 15 residues. CDR3 loop: CASRDMGGTNTEAFF. Written as DNA, the CDR3 is TGTGCCAGCAGGGATATGGGAGGGACGAACACTGAAGCTTTCTTT. Drawing the rest from reference TRBV7-9 and TRBJ1-1, the complete variable domain is DTGVSQNPRHKITKRGQNVTFRCDPISEHNRLYWYRQTLGQGPEFLTYFQNEAQLEKSRLLSDRFSAERPKGSFSTLEIQRTEQGDSAMYLCASRDMGGTNTEAFFGQGTRLTVV.

This rearrangement joins TRBV7-2 to TRBJ2-3; a possible D gene is TRBD2 (5 bases). This CDR3 is built from 15 residues. Germline V gene lookup returns CDR1 SGHTA and CDR2 FQGNSA. V lost 1 base to trimming and J lost 5 bases, with 13 bases between them. In nucleotides, the CDR3 is TGTGCCAGCAGCTTAGAAGGTGCTAGCCTAGATACGCAGTATTTT. Its translation: CASSLEGASLDTQYF.

This clonotype was detected many times. The chain uses TRBV10-3 and TRBJ2-1, with 7 bases lining up with TRBD1. The germline gives CDR1 ENHRY, CDR2 SYGVKD. The CDR3 consists of 11 residues. J lost 9 bases, V lost 6 bases, and 2 bases had no gene match. CDR3 residues: CAIRDRVEQFF. As DNA, the CDR3 is TGTGCCATCAGAGACAGGGTTGAGCAGTTCTTC.

This clonotype has a count of ten or more. The chain combines TRBV12-3 or TRBV12-4 with TRBJ2-5; 11 bases agree with TRBD2. With 6 bases clipped from V and 3 bases from J, the junction kept 3 bases outside the gene matches. The CDR3 is 14 residues long. The CDR3 coding sequence is TGTGCCAGCAGAATAGCGGGGGGGAAAGAGACCCAGTACTTC. It specifies CASRIAGGKETQYF.

This clonotype was picked up many times. This chain connects TRBV6-5 to TRBJ1-2; D might be TRBD1 (5 bases). Trimming left V 2 bases short and J 7 bases short, with 14 bases between. From germline, CDR1 is MNHEY and CDR2 SVGAGI. This CDR3 spans 14 amino acids. CDR3 DNA sequence: TGTGCCAGCAGTTACAGGGGTCAAAAACTTGGCTACACCTTC. It translates to CASSYRGQKLGYTF.

In this sample, this clonotype turned up a few times. The chain recombines TRBV29-1 with TRBJ2-6; D possibly corresponds to TRBD2 (5 bases). The ends were cut back, 6 bases at V and 2 bases at J, with 5 bases in the middle. CDR3 size: 12 residues. Germline V lookup: CDR1 SQVTM, CDR2 ANQGSEA. The CDR3 DNA is TGCAGCGTGAGGGCTGGGGCCAACGTCCTGACTTTC. Translated, it gives CSVRAGANVLTF.

V is TRBV2 and J is TRBJ2-4; 11 bases align to TRBD1. V lost 6 bases and J lost 8; bases outside the gene matches: 12. Per the germline V gene, CDR1 is SNHLY and CDR2 is FYNNEI. The CDR3 is 16 amino acids. The CDR3 DNA sequence: TGTGCCAGCAGCTCCGGGACAGGGGGGGTATTAGACATTCAGTACTTC. It yields the protein CASSSGTGGVLDIQYF.

This chain links TRBV30 with TRBJ2-2; 10 bases are a match to TRBD2. This CDR3 has 17 amino acids. V dropped 0 bases and J dropped 5; count of bases not matched to a gene: 9. CDR1 and CDR2 from the germline V gene are GTSNPN and SVGIG (reference sequence). CDR3 bases: TGTGCCTGGAGTGTTCATAGGCTAGCGGGAGTAACCGGGGAGCTGTTTTTT. As protein: CAWSVHRLAGVTGELFF.

This clonotype was detected a few times. V is TRBV20-1 and J is TRBJ2-7; weak D call: TRBD1 (5 bases). This CDR3 contains 13 residues. Germline V gene data show CDR1 as DFQATT and CDR2 as SNEGSKA (reference sequence). V lost 6 bases, J lost 0 bases, and 12 bases lay in between. CDR3 DNA sequence: TGCAGTGCCTATGACAGCAGCTCCTACGAGCAGTACTTC. Translated, it gives CSAYDSSSYEQYF.

The rearrangement links TRBV10-3 to TRBJ2-3; D is unclear. CDR3 length: 13 residues. Germline V gene data show CDR1 as ENHRY and CDR2 as SYGVKD. V dropped 4 bases and J dropped 0 bases, with 5 bases sitting between them. The CDR3: CAISGGSTDTQYF. In DNA form, the CDR3 reads TGTGCCATCAGTGGCGGTAGCACAGATACGCAGTATTTT.

This clonotype was recorded at least ten times. V is TRBV7-9 and J is TRBJ1-4, with 7 bases that match TRBD1. V dropped 10 bases and J dropped 0; count of bases not matched to a gene: 5. Germline CDR1 SEHNR, CDR2 FQNEAQ (reference sequence). The CDR3 consists of 14 residues. The CDR3 DNA reads TGTGCCATCGATCAGGGGGCAACTAATGAAAAACTGTTTTTT. The encoded protein is CAIDQGATNEKLFF.

This clonotype was recorded at least ten times. The V and J genes are TRBV3-1 and TRBJ2-2, with TRBD2 matching 9 bases. V lost 3 bases to trimming and J lost 4 bases; unmatched junction nucleotides: 6. The germline CDR1 and CDR2 sequences are LGHDT and YNNKEL (reference sequence). The CDR3 runs to 16 residues. CDR3 in amino acids: CASSQGGLALTGELFF. The CDR3 DNA sequence: TGTGCCAGCAGCCAGGGGGGACTAGCTCTCACCGGGGAGCTGTTTTTT.

This clonotype has a count of ten or more. The rearrangement uses TRBV20-1 and TRBJ2-5; D not resolved. V dropped 3 bases and J dropped 5 bases, with 10 bases sitting between them. The CDR3 covers 12 residues. Germline-derived CDR1 and CDR2 are DFQATT and SNEGSKA (reference sequence). In DNA, the CDR3 is TGCAGTGCTAGCGGATATAGGGAGACCCAGTACTTC. It is translated as CSASGYRETQYF.

The chain combines TRBV11-3 with TRBJ2-7; TRBD2 agrees at 11 bases. With V trimmed by 0 bases and J by 6 bases, 10 bases remained unmatched. This CDR3 has 17 residues. From germline, CDR1 is SGHNT and CDR2 YENEEA. CDR3 sequence reads: CASSLDPRLAGFPEQYF. In DNA form, the CDR3 reads TGTGCCAGCAGCTTAGATCCCCGACTAGCGGGATTCCCCGAGCAGTACTTC.

This rearrangement joins TRBV4-3 to TRBJ1-3; D gene uncertain. Trimming cost V 2 bases and J 4 bases, with 6 bases left between them. The CDR3 runs to 13 residues. From germline, CDR1 is LGHNA and CDR2 YSLEER. The CDR3 is CASSQSNGNTIYF. The CDR3 DNA is TGCGCCAGCAGCCAATCGAACGGAAACACCATATATTTT.

This clonotype has only a few counts. The gene calls are TRBV9 and TRBJ2-7; no definite D call. The germline gives CDR1 SGDLS, CDR2 YYNGEE. The CDR3 has 13 amino acids. V lost 1 base to trimming and J lost 3 bases, with 8 bases between them. The CDR3 protein is CASSVSVGYEQYF. The DNA for the CDR3 is TGTGCCAGCAGCGTAAGTGTGGGCTACGAGCAGTACTTC.

The rearrangement joins TRBV7-2 to TRBJ2-1; D gene uncertain. Trimming cost V 3 bases and J 0 bases, with 0 bases left between them. Germline V gene sequence: CDR1 SGHTA, CDR2 FQGNSA. CDR3 size: 12 residues. This chain's CDR3 is CASSFSYNEQFF. In DNA, the CDR3 is TGTGCCAGCAGCTTCTCCTACAATGAGCAGTTCTTC. Full variable domain (outside the CDR3, taken from reference TRBV7-2 and TRBJ2-1): GAGVSQSPSNKVTEKGKDVELRCDPISGHTALYWYRQSLGQGLEFLIYFQGNSAPDKSGLPSDRFSAERTGGSVSTLTIQRTQQEDSAVYLCASSFSYNEQFFGPGTRLTVL.

This clonotype came up a few times. V gene TRBV5-5 combines with J gene TRBJ2-2; 9 positions match TRBD1. J lost 7 bases, V lost 1 base, and 5 bases had no gene match. This CDR3 is 15 amino acids long. Germline V lookup: CDR1 SGHKS, CDR2 YYEKEE (reference sequence). The CDR3: CASSLRQGVVGELFF. The DNA for the CDR3 is TGTGCCAGCAGCTTGAGACAGGGGGTGGTCGGGGAGCTGTTTTTT.

This sequence joins TRBV2 and TRBJ2-7; unclear D gene. Germline assignment: CDR1 SNHLY and CDR2 FYNNEI. There are 14 residues in the CDR3. The V and J ends lost 3 bases and 1 base respectively, with 10 bases between them. As DNA, the CDR3 is TGTGCCAGCAGTGAGGGCTACCCATCCTACGAGCAGTACTTC. Residues: CASSEGYPSYEQYF.

This clonotype was observed at least ten times. The chain links TRBV28 to TRBJ1-1; D remains ambiguous. The V gene lost 0 bases and the J gene lost 1 base, with 6 bases spanning the gap. The CDR3 extends over 14 amino acids. Germline V lookup: CDR1 MDHEN, CDR2 SYDVKM. The CDR3 reads CASSLWSRNTEAFF. For the CDR3, the DNA is TGTGCCAGCAGTTTATGGTCCAGGAACACTGAAGCTTTCTTT.

To note about this clonotype: Because it lacks the conserved phenylalanine or tryptophan at the end, this CDR3 is likely a read error. V and J are TRBV25-1 and TRBJ1-1; a weak D match, TRBD1 (5 bases). Germline CDR1 is MGHDK and CDR2 is SYGVNS. The CDR3 is made up of 15 amino acids. The V end lost 8 bases, the J end lost 1 base, and 17 bases lay between the germline ends. In DNA, the CDR3 is TGTGCCAGCTCTGTTCCGGGGGGAAAGAACACTGAAGCTTTCCTT. Its protein is CASSVPGGKNTEAFL.

This clonotype was seen a handful of times. The chain has TRBV11-2 and TRBJ1-6, with 8 bases lining up with TRBD1. Trimming removed 6 bases from V and 8 bases from J; junction bases left unmatched: 6. The CDR3 consists of 14 residues. CDR1 and CDR2 from the germline V gene are SGHAT and FQNNGV. The CDR3 coding sequence is TGTGCCAGCAGGCCGGGACAGGCGTATTCACCCCTCCACTTT. This translates into CASRPGQAYSPLHF.

The genes are TRBV5-1 and TRBJ2-7; D may be TRBD1 (6 bases). V lost 4 bases to trimming and J lost 4 bases, with 21 bases between them. The CDR3 covers 16 residues. Looked up from germline, CDR1 is SGHRS and CDR2 is YFSETQ. CDR3 protein: CASSPSGDQGNYEQYF. DNA for the CDR3: TGCGCCAGCAGCCCTTCCGGGGACCAGGGGAATTACGAGCAGTACTTC.

The CDR3 DNA sequence: TGTGCCAGCAGCTTATCGGGGGGCCTCTATGGCTACACCTTC. It yields the protein CASSLSGGLYGYTF. The chain couples TRBV5-5 to TRBJ1-2, with TRBD1 as a possible D gene (6 bases). Germline values: CDR1 SGHKS, CDR2 YYEKEE (reference sequence). The CDR3 spans 14 residues. Trimming stripped 2 bases from V and 4 bases from J, with 12 bases between.

This sequence joins TRBV20-1 and TRBJ2-1, with 9 bases aligning to TRBD1. The CDR3 is 16 amino acids. Germline trimming cut 1 base from V and 2 bases from J; bases unmatched to any gene: 6. The germline V gene has CDR1 DFQATT and CDR2 SNEGSKA (reference sequence). The CDR3, as DNA: TGCAGTGCTAGAGGTGGCGACAGGGGGGCCTACAATGAGCAGTTCTTC. Protein product: CSARGGDRGAYNEQFF.